This T cell receptor beta chain appears in the sequencing data of a study of shared clonotypes between healthy human individuals. Clones were sequenced by immunoSEQ multiplex PCR, and TCRdb holds only the in-frame ones, with some missing. The table lists roughly 2 million clones, roughly 94% of them singletons, with 0.9% to 1.3% in the top ten. V lost 3 bases to trimming and J lost 4 bases, with 15 bases between them. The germline V gene encodes CDR1 MNHEY and CDR2 SVGAGI. CDR3 length: 15 residues. The naive CD8 population came from CD45RO-negative cells selected for CCR7, without terminally differentiated effector memory CD45RA+ cells.

The chain links TRBV6-5 to TRBJ2-5; D is perhaps TRBD1 or TRBD2 (6 bases each). Sample: naive CD8+ T cells sorted from blood. The sequence derives from a man in his late teens or twenties in good health. The DNA for the CDR3 is TGTGCCAGCAGTTATTATTTGAGGGGGGTAGAGACCCAGTACTTC. This sequence encodes CASSYYLRGVETQYF.